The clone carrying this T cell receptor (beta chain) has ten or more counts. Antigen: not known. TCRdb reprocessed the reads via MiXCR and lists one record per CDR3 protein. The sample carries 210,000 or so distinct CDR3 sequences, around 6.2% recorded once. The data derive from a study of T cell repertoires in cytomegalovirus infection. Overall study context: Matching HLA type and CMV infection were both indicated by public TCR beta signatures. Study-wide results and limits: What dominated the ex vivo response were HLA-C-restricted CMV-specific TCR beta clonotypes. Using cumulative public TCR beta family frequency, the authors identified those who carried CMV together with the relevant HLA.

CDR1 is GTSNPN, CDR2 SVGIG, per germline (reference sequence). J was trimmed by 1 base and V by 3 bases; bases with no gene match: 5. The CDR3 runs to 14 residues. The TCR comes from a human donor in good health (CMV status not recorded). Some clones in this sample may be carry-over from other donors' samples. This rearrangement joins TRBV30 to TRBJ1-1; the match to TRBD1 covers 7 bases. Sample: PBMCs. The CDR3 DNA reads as TGTGCCTGGAGGACGGGACAGACGAACACTGAAGCTTTCTTT. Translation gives CAWRTGQTNTEAFF.